A selection of T cell receptor beta chains follows, all from one sample in a study of T cell responses to AZD1222 COVID-19 vaccine. Generated by immunoSEQ multiplex PCR, the TCRdb table keeps only in-frame clones and is missing some. The table shows 120,000 or so clones, with around 89% occurring only once. The starting material was peripheral blood, obtained on day 0 of MenACWY control vaccination. The source of these receptors is an adult in good health. Each CDR3 is given with its conserved first and last residue. The order of the fields is V gene, J gene, clone size, D gene, CDR3 DNA, CDR3 protein. D genes are given only for firm matches. Size tells how often a clone was seen (once, few, many) or the class of an expanded clone, and some rows leave it out.

v_call: TRBV2; j_call: TRBJ1-2; clone_size: .; d_call: .; cdr3_nt: TGTGCCAGCAGAGGCGGGACCTATGGCTACACCTTC; cdr3_aa: CASRGGTYGYTF
v_call: TRBV7-3; j_call: TRBJ2-1; clone_size: .; d_call: .; cdr3_nt: TGTGCCAGCAGCCCCGGGAAGGGAGGCTCCTACAATGAGCAGTTCTTC; cdr3_aa: CASSPGKGGSYNEQFF
v_call: TRBV3-1/TRBV3-2; j_call: TRBJ2-1; clone_size: .; d_call: .; cdr3_nt: TGTGCCAGCAGCCAATATAGCGGAGATGAGCAGTTCTTC; cdr3_aa: CASSQYSGDEQFF
v_call: TRBV11-3; j_call: TRBJ2-2; clone_size: once; d_call: .; cdr3_nt: TGTGCCAGCGGGGAGCTCCGGGGCACCGGGGAGCTGTTTTTT; cdr3_aa: CASGELRGTGELFF
v_call: TRBV29-1; j_call: TRBJ1-1; clone_size: .; d_call: .; cdr3_nt: TGCAGCGTTGCGTTCCGGGGAATGAACACTGAAGCTTTCTTT; cdr3_aa: CSVAFRGMNTEAFF
v_call: TRBV7-9; j_call: TRBJ2-7; clone_size: .; d_call: .; cdr3_nt: TGTGCCAGCAGCTTAATAGGGGCCCCAGCCTACGAGCAGTACTTC; cdr3_aa: CASSLIGAPAYEQYF
v_call: TRBV11-3; j_call: TRBJ2-2; clone_size: once; d_call: .; cdr3_nt: TGTGCCAGCAGCCCCTTTGCGAACACCGGGGAGCTGTTTTTT; cdr3_aa: CASSPFANTGELFF
v_call: TRBV3-1/TRBV3-2; j_call: TRBJ2-7; clone_size: .; d_call: .; cdr3_nt: TGTGCCAGCAGCCTGACGGGAACCTACGAGCAGTACTTC; cdr3_aa: CASSLTGTYEQYF
v_call: TRBV30; j_call: TRBJ1-2; clone_size: .; d_call: TRBD1; cdr3_nt: TGTGCCTGGAGTGTACCCAGGGGGGGGGACTATGGCTACACCTTC; cdr3_aa: CAWSVPRGGDYGYTF
v_call: TRBV29-1; j_call: TRBJ1-1; clone_size: .; d_call: .; cdr3_nt: TGCAGCGTTGACAGGGTCAACACTGAAGCTTTCTTT; cdr3_aa: CSVDRVNTEAFF
v_call: TRBV19; j_call: TRBJ1-2; clone_size: .; d_call: .; cdr3_nt: TGTGCCAGTAGGTTGGGGGCGGAAGGCTACACCTTC; cdr3_aa: CASRLGAEGYTF
v_call: TRBV25-1; j_call: TRBJ1-6; clone_size: .; d_call: .; cdr3_nt: TGTGCCAGCAGAGATAATTCACCCCTCCACTTT; cdr3_aa: CASRDNSPLHF
v_call: TRBV4-1; j_call: TRBJ2-1; clone_size: .; d_call: .; cdr3_nt: TGCGCCAGCAGCCAAGGGTGGACGGCTAACAATGAGCAGTTCTTC; cdr3_aa: CASSQGWTANNEQFF
v_call: TRBV7-2; j_call: TRBJ2-1; clone_size: .; d_call: TRBD2; cdr3_nt: TGTGCCAGCAGCTTGAGCCTAGCGGGAGGGAATGAGCAGTTCTTC; cdr3_aa: CASSLSLAGGNEQFF
v_call: TRBV2; j_call: TRBJ2-3; clone_size: .; d_call: .; cdr3_nt: TGTGCCAGCAGTGTGGCCCCAGATACGCAGTATTTT; cdr3_aa: CASSVAPDTQYF
v_call: TRBV28; j_call: TRBJ1-4; clone_size: .; d_call: .; cdr3_nt: TGTGCCAGCAGACCCCCAGGGGACCATGAAAAACTGTTTTTT; cdr3_aa: CASRPPGDHEKLFF
v_call: TRBV28; j_call: TRBJ1-3; clone_size: few; d_call: TRBD1; cdr3_nt: TGTGCCAGCAGATCCACAGGGGGCGGAAACACCATATATTTT; cdr3_aa: CASRSTGGGNTIYF
v_call: TRBV5-5; j_call: TRBJ1-6; clone_size: .; d_call: .; cdr3_nt: TGTGCCAGCAGCGACACCGGGTCCTTCTATTCACCCCTCCACTTT; cdr3_aa: CASSDTGSFYSPLHF
v_call: TRBV29-1; j_call: TRBJ2-7; clone_size: .; d_call: .; cdr3_nt: TGCAGCGTTGTCGCGGGGGCGAACGAGCAGTACTTC; cdr3_aa: CSVVAGANEQYF
v_call: TRBV29-1; j_call: TRBJ1-1; clone_size: .; d_call: .; cdr3_nt: TGCAGCGTTGCCGGACAGCAGAACACTGAAGCTTTCTTT; cdr3_aa: CSVAGQQNTEAFF
v_call: TRBV9; j_call: TRBJ1-1; clone_size: .; d_call: .; cdr3_nt: TGTGCCAGCAGCCCAGGGGACTCCCTGCCCAACACTGAAGCTTTCTTT; cdr3_aa: CASSPGDSLPNTEAFF
v_call: TRBV7-9; j_call: TRBJ2-1; clone_size: .; d_call: TRBD2; cdr3_nt: TGTGCCAGCAGCCAAGGGACTACTCACAATGAGCAGTTCTTC; cdr3_aa: CASSQGTTHNEQFF
v_call: TRBV6-5; j_call: TRBJ2-7; clone_size: .; d_call: .; cdr3_nt: TGTGCCAGCAGTTACTGGGAAGGAAGAGAGCAGTACTTC; cdr3_aa: CASSYWEGREQYF
v_call: TRBV9; j_call: TRBJ2-3; clone_size: .; d_call: .; cdr3_nt: TGTGCCAGCTCACCCGTAGGGGCTAGCACAGATACGCAGTATTTT; cdr3_aa: CASSPVGASTDTQYF
v_call: TRBV28; j_call: TRBJ1-2; clone_size: .; d_call: .; cdr3_nt: TGTGCCAGCACGTTTCCCTCCAGGGACGGGTATGGCTACACCTTC; cdr3_aa: CASTFPSRDGYGYTF
v_call: TRBV9; j_call: TRBJ2-1; clone_size: .; d_call: .; cdr3_nt: TGTGCCAGCAGCGTTGGCCAGACAGAGCAGTTCTTC; cdr3_aa: CASSVGQTEQFF
v_call: TRBV29-1; j_call: TRBJ1-1; clone_size: .; d_call: .; cdr3_nt: TGCAGCGTTGACAGGGCCCTGAACACTGAAGCTTTCTTT; cdr3_aa: CSVDRALNTEAFF
v_call: TRBV5-4; j_call: TRBJ2-5; clone_size: .; d_call: TRBD1; cdr3_nt: TGTGCCAGCAGCCAACAGGGGTCGGTTGAGACCCAGTACTTC; cdr3_aa: CASSQQGSVETQYF
v_call: TRBV6-6; j_call: TRBJ2-1; clone_size: .; d_call: .; cdr3_nt: TGTGCCAGCTCGGGATTTGGATATGAGCAGTTCTTC; cdr3_aa: CASSGFGYEQFF
v_call: TRBV11-3; j_call: TRBJ2-7; clone_size: .; d_call: .; cdr3_nt: TGTGCCAGCAGCCGGAGTGGGGACTACGAGCAGTACTTC; cdr3_aa: CASSRSGDYEQYF
v_call: TRBV5-1; j_call: TRBJ2-7; clone_size: .; d_call: .; cdr3_nt: TGCGCCAGCAGCCCGGGAGGGGGCGCCTACGAGCAGTACTTC; cdr3_aa: CASSPGGGAYEQYF
v_call: TRBV5-6; j_call: TRBJ2-3; clone_size: .; d_call: TRBD2; cdr3_nt: TGTGCCAGCAGCTTCGGTCTAGCGGGTGCGGATACGCAGTATTTT; cdr3_aa: CASSFGLAGADTQYF
v_call: TRBV5-1; j_call: TRBJ2-3; clone_size: once; d_call: TRBD2; cdr3_nt: TGCGCCAGCAGCTTGACTAGCGGGAGGGCCACAGATACGCAGTATTTT; cdr3_aa: CASSLTSGRATDTQYF
v_call: TRBV9; j_call: TRBJ1-1; clone_size: .; d_call: .; cdr3_nt: TGTGCCAGCAGTCCCACGGGAACGAGCACTGAAGCTTTCTTT; cdr3_aa: CASSPTGTSTEAFF
v_call: TRBV2; j_call: TRBJ2-1; clone_size: .; d_call: .; cdr3_nt: TGTGCCAGCAGTGGTAGAAACAATGTATACAATGAGCAGTTCTTC; cdr3_aa: CASSGRNNVYNEQFF
v_call: TRBV25-1; j_call: TRBJ1-1; clone_size: .; d_call: .; cdr3_nt: TGTGCCAGCTTGGGACCGCCCGGCGGTGAAGCTTTCTTT; cdr3_aa: CASLGPPGGEAFF
v_call: TRBV7-2; j_call: TRBJ2-3; clone_size: .; d_call: .; cdr3_nt: TGTGCCAGCAGCTTAGCGCGCTACGTTAGCGCTAGCACAGATACGCAGTATTTT; cdr3_aa: CASSLARYVSASTDTQYF
v_call: TRBV6-5; j_call: TRBJ2-1; clone_size: .; d_call: .; cdr3_nt: TGTGCCAGCACCAGCCAGGGGCACTCCTACAATGAGCAGTTCTTC; cdr3_aa: CASTSQGHSYNEQFF
v_call: TRBV6-2/TRBV6-3; j_call: TRBJ2-6; clone_size: .; d_call: TRBD1; cdr3_nt: TGTGCCAGCAGTTCGAATCTGAACAGGGGCCCAAGCTCTGGGGCCAACGTCCTGACTTTC; cdr3_aa: CASSSNLNRGPSSGANVLTF
v_call: TRBV29-1; j_call: TRBJ2-1; clone_size: .; d_call: TRBD2; cdr3_nt: TGCAGCGCCGACCTTCTGGCTAGCGGGAGGAGCAATGAGCAGTTCTTC; cdr3_aa: CSADLLASGRSNEQFF
v_call: TRBV7-9; j_call: TRBJ1-1; clone_size: .; d_call: TRBD1; cdr3_nt: TGTGCCAGCAGCTTAGATATAGGGGGCTGGAACACTGAAGCTTTCTTT; cdr3_aa: CASSLDIGGWNTEAFF
v_call: TRBV9; j_call: TRBJ2-5; clone_size: .; d_call: .; cdr3_nt: TGTGCCAGCAGCGTAGGTGGAGGACTCGCACAAGAGACCCAGTACTTC; cdr3_aa: CASSVGGGLAQETQYF
v_call: TRBV27; j_call: TRBJ2-2; clone_size: .; d_call: .; cdr3_nt: TGTGCCAGCAGTTTTCGGGGGCGAACCGGGGAGCTGTTTTTT; cdr3_aa: CASSFRGRTGELFF
v_call: TRBV5-6; j_call: TRBJ2-3; clone_size: .; d_call: .; cdr3_nt: TGTGCCAGTGGCCCCATAGCGAGCACAGATACGCAGTATTTT; cdr3_aa: CASGPIASTDTQYF
v_call: TRBV5-1; j_call: TRBJ2-1; clone_size: .; d_call: .; cdr3_nt: TGCGCCAGCAGCTTGCCTCGGACAGATCGGTACTACAATGAGCAGTTCTTC; cdr3_aa: CASSLPRTDRYYNEQFF
v_call: TRBV6-6; j_call: TRBJ1-1; clone_size: .; d_call: .; cdr3_nt: TGTGCCAGCAGCGCCCAGGGGAGTAGGACTGAAGCTTTCTTT; cdr3_aa: CASSAQGSRTEAFF
v_call: TRBV3-1/TRBV3-2; j_call: TRBJ2-5; clone_size: .; d_call: .; cdr3_nt: TGTGCCAGCAGCCACCGTGGTGGAGAGACCCAGTACTTC; cdr3_aa: CASSHRGGETQYF
v_call: TRBV10-3; j_call: TRBJ1-2; clone_size: .; d_call: .; cdr3_nt: TGTGCCATCACCGGCACTTCTAACTATGGCTACACCTTC; cdr3_aa: CAITGTSNYGYTF
v_call: TRBV6-5; j_call: TRBJ1-1; clone_size: once; d_call: TRBD1; cdr3_nt: TGTGCCAGCAGTTACTTTGGCGACAGGGGTACAACTGAAGCTTTCTTT; cdr3_aa: CASSYFGDRGTTEAFF
v_call: TRBV20-1; j_call: TRBJ2-7; clone_size: .; d_call: TRBD1; cdr3_nt: TGCAGTGCTAGTACGGGACAGGCTTTCTCCTACGAGCAGTACTTC; cdr3_aa: CSASTGQAFSYEQYF